The 20 T cell receptor beta chains reported below all come from one sample, sequenced in a study of T cells in localized non-small cell lung cancer. Profiled with immunoSEQ multiplex PCR; TCRdb holds only in-frame clones, not every one. The sample lists roughly 64,000 clones; about four fifths were seen once. Material: PBMCs, obtained before any cancer treatment. The receptor source for this set is a man aged 40-75 years with stage II lung adenocarcinoma.

The chain joins TRBV6-1 to TRBJ2-1; TRBD2 agrees at 11 bases. The CDR3 sequence is 15 residues long. Germline V gene data show CDR1 as MNHNS and CDR2 as SASEGT. V gave up 4 bases and J gave up 4 bases; unmatched junction bases: 3. The CDR3 protein is CASSGLAGRYNEQFF. The CDR3 nucleotides are TGTGCCAGCAGTGGACTAGCGGGGCGTTACAATGAGCAGTTCTTC.

This clone was observed a single time. J is TRBJ2-2 and V is TRBV11-2; D possibly matches TRBD1 or TRBD2 (5 bases each). CDR3 length equals 16 residues. Trimming took off 1 base at V and 2 bases at J, with 11 bases between the two ends. Germline V lookup: CDR1 SGHAT, CDR2 FQNNGV. The CDR3 bases are TGTGCCAGCAGCTTAGCGGGGACGGTTAACACCGGGGAGCTGTTTTTT. Translated, it gives CASSLAGTVNTGELFF.

This clone was seen at least ten times. The chain uses TRBV5-3 and TRBJ1-2; D gene unclear. Being an ORF, TRBV5-3 has a function that is uncertain. V was pared by 2 bases and J by 4 bases, with 21 bases between. This CDR3 spans 17 amino acids. The CDR3 bases are TGTGCCAGAAGCTTAATGAGGGCATTTCGACGGACCTATGGCTACACCTTC. This gives the protein CARSLMRAFRRTYGYTF.

V is TRBV19 and J is TRBJ2-2; TRBD2 is a possible D gene (5 bases). The CDR3 runs 13 residues. V was trimmed by 10 bases and J by 0 bases, leaving 9 bases between them. The V gene's germline CDR1 is LNHDA and CDR2 SQIVND (reference sequence). The CDR3 reads CATGNANTGELFF. In nucleotides, the CDR3 is TGTGCCACCGGGAACGCGAACACCGGGGAGCTGTTTTTT.

This clone appeared once. The chain joins TRBV6-5 to TRBJ1-1; D uncertain. The CDR3 is 12 residues long. V shed 4 bases and J shed 1 base, with 4 bases lying between them. CDR1 is MNHEY and CDR2 is SVGAGI in the germline V gene. CDR3 DNA: TGTGCCAGCAGTTGGGCGAACACTGAAGCTTTCTTT. Translating it yields CASSWANTEAFF.

The chain couples TRBV7-3 to TRBJ1-2; 8 nucleotides align to TRBD1. V lost 5 bases to trimming and J lost 6 bases; unmatched junction nucleotides: 5. This CDR3 comprises 13 residues. Germline CDR1 reads SGHTA; CDR2 reads FQGTGA. The CDR3 protein is CASSLDRADGYTF. CDR3 nucleotides: TGTGCCAGCAGCCTGGACAGGGCGGATGGCTACACCTTC.

This rearrangement joins TRBV5-1 to TRBJ2-6; possibly TRBD1 or TRBD2 for D (6 bases each). CDR1 is SGHRS and CDR2 is YFSETQ in the germline V gene. This CDR3 spans 15 amino acids. Trimming cost V 7 bases and J 3 bases, with 14 bases left between them. CDR3 region: CASGSGAFGANVLTF. In DNA form, the CDR3 reads TGCGCCAGCGGTTCGGGGGCGTTTGGGGCCAACGTCCTGACTTTC.

This clone was counted between two and nine times. The chain joins TRBV5-4 to TRBJ1-1; TRBD1 matches at 11 bases. Trimming at V came to 4 bases and at J to 3 bases, leaving 8 bases not matched to a gene. Looked up from germline, CDR1 is SGHNT and CDR2 is YYREEE (reference sequence). The CDR3 spans 16 residues. CDR3 loop: CASSEGQGVEDTEAFF. CDR3 nucleotide sequence: TGTGCCAGCAGCGAGGGACAGGGGGTGGAGGACACTGAAGCTTTCTTT.

The chain recombines TRBV11-3 with TRBJ1-2; D remains ambiguous. Germline CDR1 is SGHNT and CDR2 is YENEEA. Trimming took 4 bases from V and 8 from J, leaving 14 bases between them. The CDR3 has 13 amino acids. CDR3 region: CASSSTQPGGYTF. In DNA, the CDR3 is TGTGCCAGCAGCTCTACCCAGCCCGGGGGCTACACCTTC.

The sample holds one count of this clone. CDR3 residues: CASSADVTGEPQHF. The CDR3 DNA is TGTGCCAGCAGCGCCGACGTTACCGGCGAGCCCCAGCATTTT. The gene calls are TRBV9 and TRBJ1-5, with unresolved D. The CDR3 length is 14 residues. V lost 3 bases and J lost 8, with 15 bases in between. Per germline, CDR1 SGDLS and CDR2 YYNGEE.

The chain couples TRBV19 to TRBJ2-1; maybe TRBD2 (6 bases). Germline V lookup: CDR1 LNHDA, CDR2 SQIVND (reference sequence). V lost 3 bases, J lost 0 bases, and 12 bases lay in between. The CDR3 spans 16 residues. The CDR3 spells CASSILSGRSYNEQFF. The CDR3 nucleotides read TGTGCCAGTAGTATCCTTAGCGGACGCTCCTACAATGAGCAGTTCTTC. Looking up the rest from reference TRBV19 and TRBJ2-1 gives the full variable domain: DGGITQSPKYLFRKEGQNVTLSCEQNLNHDAMYWYRQDPGQGLRLIYYSQIVNDFQKGDIAEGYSVSREKKESFPLTVTSAQKNPTAFYLCASSILSGRSYNEQFFGPGTRLTVL.

The genes are TRBV6-1 and TRBJ2-1; D is uncertain. V gave up 6 bases and J gave up 8 bases, with 14 bases separating them. The length of the CDR3 is 13 residues. CDR1 is MNHNS, CDR2 SASEGT, per germline. The CDR3 DNA reads TGTGCCAGCAGGGACGATAGGAGATATGAGCAGTTCTTC. Protein product: CASRDDRRYEQFF.

The V call is TRBV2, the J call TRBJ2-7; D not certain. This CDR3 contains 16 residues. V was clipped by 4 bases and J by 3 bases, with 19 bases between them. CDR1 SNHLY and CDR2 FYNNEI come from the germline V gene. In nucleotides, the CDR3 is TGTGCCAGCAGTGGAGTACGAGAGTCCAAACTCTACGAGCAGTACTTC. It encodes CASSGVRESKLYEQYF.

The V and J genes are TRBV7-3 and TRBJ2-5; possibly TRBD1 or TRBD2 for D (5 bases each). This CDR3 has 13 residues. V was shortened by 3 bases and J by 3 bases, with 8 bases between the two germline ends. Germline CDR1 SGHTA, CDR2 FQGTGA. CDR3 residues: CASSLVGEETQYF. CDR3 DNA: TGTGCCAGCAGCTTGGTGGGGGAAGAGACCCAGTACTTC.

The chain couples TRBV7-2 to TRBJ1-3; no definite D call. CDR3 length: 16 amino acids. Germline V gene sequence: CDR1 SGHTA, CDR2 FQGNSA. V was clipped by 1 base and J by 0 bases, with 10 bases between them. CDR3: CASSLGPKSSGNTIYF. CDR3 nucleotides: TGTGCCAGCAGCTTAGGACCGAAGAGCTCTGGAAACACCATATATTTT. Variable domain in full (rest from reference TRBV7-2 and TRBJ1-3): GAGVSQSPSNKVTEKGKDVELRCDPISGHTALYWYRQSLGQGLEFLIYFQGNSAPDKSGLPSDRFSAERTGGSVSTLTIQRTQQEDSAVYLCASSLGPKSSGNTIYFGEGSWLTVV.

V is TRBV5-1 and J is TRBJ1-2, with TRBD1 matching over 11 bases. Germline values: CDR1 SGHRS, CDR2 YFSETQ. This CDR3 region has 14 residues. The V gene end was trimmed by 0 bases and the J gene end by 6 bases; junction bases not matched to a gene: 1. The CDR3 is CASSLGTGGDGYTF. CDR3 sequence (DNA): TGCGCCAGCAGCTTGGGGACAGGGGGCGATGGCTACACCTTC.

The V call is TRBV6-5, the J call TRBJ1-2, with D unresolved. The CDR3 contains 13 residues. Germline loops: CDR1 MNHEY, CDR2 SVGAGI. V lost 5 bases, J lost 4 bases, and 11 bases lay in between. For the CDR3, the DNA is TGTGCCAGCAGTGTCGGACCTCGCTATGGCTACACCTTC. Translating gives CASSVGPRYGYTF.

The table lists this clone with a count of one. The chain employs TRBV18 and TRBJ2-3, with 14 bases fitting TRBD2. CDR3 length: 17 residues. The germline CDR1 and CDR2 sequences are KGHSH and LQKENI. V was pared by 2 bases and J by 3 bases, with 4 bases of the junction left unmatched. The CDR3 DNA sequence: TGTGCCAGCTCACCAGGGACTAGCGGGAGAAGAACAGATACGCAGTATTTT. This translates into CASSPGTSGRRTDTQYF. Using reference TRBV18 and TRBJ2-3 for the parts outside the CDR3, the full variable domain is NAGVMQNPRHLVRRRGQEARLRCSPMKGHSHVYWYRQLPEEGLKFMVYLQKENIIDESGMPKERFSAEFPKEGPSILRIQQVVRGDSAAYFCASSPGTSGRRTDTQYFGPGTRLTVL.

The V and J genes are TRBV7-2 and TRBJ2-7; D is ambiguous. V lost 7 bases to trimming and J lost 3 bases, with 7 bases between them. Germline assignment: CDR1 SGHTA and CDR2 FQGNSA. There are 11 residues in the CDR3. For the CDR3, the DNA is TGTGCCAGCACCCCTAGCTACGAGCAGTACTTC. Encoded protein: CASTPSYEQYF.

The J gene is TRBJ1-2, the V gene TRBV28; perhaps TRBD1 as D (6 bases). V dropped 4 bases and J dropped 5 bases, with 11 bases sitting between them. The CDR3 length is 13 residues. Germline-derived CDR1 and CDR2 are MDHEN and SYDVKM. CDR3 sequence (DNA): TGTGCCAGCAGTTCCGGGGGCCCTTATGGCTACACCTTC. Amino acid sequence: CASSSGGPYGYTF.